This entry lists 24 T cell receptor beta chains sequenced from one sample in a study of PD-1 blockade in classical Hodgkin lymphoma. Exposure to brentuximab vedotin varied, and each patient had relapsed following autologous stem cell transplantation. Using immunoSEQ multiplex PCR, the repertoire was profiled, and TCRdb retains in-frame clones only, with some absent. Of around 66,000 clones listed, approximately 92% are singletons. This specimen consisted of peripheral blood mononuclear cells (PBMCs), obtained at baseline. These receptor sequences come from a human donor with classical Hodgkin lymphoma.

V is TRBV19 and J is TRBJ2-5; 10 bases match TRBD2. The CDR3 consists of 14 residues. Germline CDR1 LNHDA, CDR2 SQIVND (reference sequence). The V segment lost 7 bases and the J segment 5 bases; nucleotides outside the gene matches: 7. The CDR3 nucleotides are TGTGCCAGTACTCCAGCGGGGGGGCGGGAGACCCAGTACTTC. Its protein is CASTPAGGRETQYF.

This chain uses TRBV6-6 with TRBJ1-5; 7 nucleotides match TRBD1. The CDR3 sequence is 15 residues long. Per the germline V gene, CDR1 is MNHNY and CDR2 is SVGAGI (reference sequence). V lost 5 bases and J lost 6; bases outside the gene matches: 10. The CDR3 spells CASSPTGMLGQPQHF. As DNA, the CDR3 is TGTGCCAGCAGTCCGACAGGGATGTTAGGTCAGCCCCAGCATTTT.

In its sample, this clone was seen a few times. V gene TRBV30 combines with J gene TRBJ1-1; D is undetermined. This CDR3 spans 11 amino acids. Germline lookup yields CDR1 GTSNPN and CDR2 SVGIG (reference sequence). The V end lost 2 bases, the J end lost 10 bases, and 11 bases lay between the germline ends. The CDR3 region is CAWSPQSGAFF. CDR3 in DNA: TGTGCCTGGAGTCCCCAATCCGGAGCTTTCTTT.

CDR3 sequence (DNA): TGTGCCTGGAGTAGACTGCAGGCAGGGGGTAGCACTGAAGCTTTCTTT. Translated: CAWSRLQAGGSTEAFF. The chain recombines TRBV30 with TRBJ1-1; TRBD1 matches at 7 bases. The J segment lost 4 bases and the V segment lost 2 bases, leaving 13 bases of the junction unmatched. Germline lookup yields CDR1 GTSNPN and CDR2 SVGIG (reference sequence). This CDR3 spans 16 amino acids.

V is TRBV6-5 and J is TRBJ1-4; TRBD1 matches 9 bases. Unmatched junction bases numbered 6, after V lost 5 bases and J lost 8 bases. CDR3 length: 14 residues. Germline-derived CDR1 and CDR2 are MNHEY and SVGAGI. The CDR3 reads CASSAGDREEKLFF. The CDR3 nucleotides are TGTGCCAGCAGTGCGGGGGACAGGGAGGAAAAACTGTTTTTT.

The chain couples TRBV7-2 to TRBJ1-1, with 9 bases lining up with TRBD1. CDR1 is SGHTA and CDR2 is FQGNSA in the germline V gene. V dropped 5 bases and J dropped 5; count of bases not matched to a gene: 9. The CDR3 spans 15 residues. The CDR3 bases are TGTGCCAGCAGCCAGCTGACAGGGGGTAAAACTGAAGCTTTCTTT. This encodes CASSQLTGGKTEAFF.

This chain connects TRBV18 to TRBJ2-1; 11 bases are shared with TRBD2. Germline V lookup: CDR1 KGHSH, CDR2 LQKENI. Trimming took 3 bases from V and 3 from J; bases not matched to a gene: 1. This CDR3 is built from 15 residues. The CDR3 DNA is TGTGCCAGCTCACCTAGCGGGGGGGACTACAATGAGCAGTTCTTC. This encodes CASSPSGGDYNEQFF.

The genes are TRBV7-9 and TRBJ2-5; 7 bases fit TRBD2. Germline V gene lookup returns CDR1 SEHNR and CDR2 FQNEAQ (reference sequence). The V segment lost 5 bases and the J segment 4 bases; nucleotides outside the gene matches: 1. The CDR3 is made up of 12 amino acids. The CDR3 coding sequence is TGTGCCAGCAGCGCGGGAGTAGAGACCCAGTACTTC. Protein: CASSAGVETQYF.

The CDR3 bases are TGTGCCAGCAGTATCGGGACTGGATACAATGAGCAGTTCTTC. The encoded protein is CASSIGTGYNEQFF. This chain joins TRBV2 and TRBJ2-1; a weak D match, TRBD2 (6 bases). This CDR3 has 14 amino acids. The germline CDR1 and CDR2 sequences are SNHLY and FYNNEI. Trimming cost V 5 bases and J 4 bases, with 12 bases left between them.

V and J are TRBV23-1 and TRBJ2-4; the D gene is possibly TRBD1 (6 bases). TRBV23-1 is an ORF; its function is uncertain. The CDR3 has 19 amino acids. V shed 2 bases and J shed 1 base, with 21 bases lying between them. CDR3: CASSQTGWGISKAKNIQYF. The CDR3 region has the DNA TGCGCCAGCAGTCAAACAGGGTGGGGTATAAGTAAGGCCAAAAACATTCAGTACTTC.

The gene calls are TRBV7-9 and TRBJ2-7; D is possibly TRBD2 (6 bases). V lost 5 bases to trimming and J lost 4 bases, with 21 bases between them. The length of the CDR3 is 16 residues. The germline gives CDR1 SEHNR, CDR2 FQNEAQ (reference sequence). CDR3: CASSRFGGKKTYEQYF. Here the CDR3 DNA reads TGTGCCAGCAGCCGTTTTGGGGGGAAAAAAACATACGAGCAGTACTTC.

CDR3 in DNA: TGTGCCACCAGCAGAGATTTTGGCCCGGGACAGGAAGCTTTCTTT. Its protein product is CATSRDFGPGQEAFF. The rearrangement joins TRBV15 to TRBJ1-1; 7 bases align to TRBD1. V lost 0 bases to trimming and J lost 8 bases; unmatched junction nucleotides: 9. Germline lookup yields CDR1 LNHNV and CDR2 YYDKDF (reference sequence). The CDR3 runs 15 residues. Looking up the rest from reference TRBV15 and TRBJ1-1 gives the full variable domain: DAMVIQNPRYQVTQFGKPVTLSCSQTLNHNVMYWYQQKSSQAPKLLFHYYDKDFNNEADTPDNFQSRRPNTSFCFLDIRSPGLGDTAMYLCATSRDFGPGQEAFFGQGTRLTVV.

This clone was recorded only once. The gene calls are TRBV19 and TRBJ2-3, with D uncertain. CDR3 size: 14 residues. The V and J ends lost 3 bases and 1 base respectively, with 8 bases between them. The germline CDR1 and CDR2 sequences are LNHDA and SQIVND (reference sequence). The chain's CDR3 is CASSIPARTDTQYF. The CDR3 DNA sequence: TGTGCCAGTAGTATCCCGGCCCGCACAGATACGCAGTATTTT.

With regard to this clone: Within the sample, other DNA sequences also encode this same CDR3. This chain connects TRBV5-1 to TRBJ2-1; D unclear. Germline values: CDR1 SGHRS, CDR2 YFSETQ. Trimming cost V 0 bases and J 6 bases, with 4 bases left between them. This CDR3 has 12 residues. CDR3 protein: CASSLEGNEQFF. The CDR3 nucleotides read TGCGCCAGCAGCTTGGAAGGCAATGAGCAGTTCTTC.

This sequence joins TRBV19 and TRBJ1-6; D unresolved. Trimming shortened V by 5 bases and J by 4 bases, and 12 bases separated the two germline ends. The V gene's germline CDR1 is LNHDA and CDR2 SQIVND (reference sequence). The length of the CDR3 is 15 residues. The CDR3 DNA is TGTGCCAGTAGTTGGACGGGTGCTTATAATTCACCCCTCCACTTT. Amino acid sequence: CASSWTGAYNSPLHF.

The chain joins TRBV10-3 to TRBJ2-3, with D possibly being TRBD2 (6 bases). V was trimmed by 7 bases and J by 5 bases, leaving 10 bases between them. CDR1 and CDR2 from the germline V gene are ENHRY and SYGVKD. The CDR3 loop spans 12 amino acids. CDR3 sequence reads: CAITGDGDTQYF. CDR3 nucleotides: TGTGCCATCACGGGGGATGGAGATACGCAGTATTTT.

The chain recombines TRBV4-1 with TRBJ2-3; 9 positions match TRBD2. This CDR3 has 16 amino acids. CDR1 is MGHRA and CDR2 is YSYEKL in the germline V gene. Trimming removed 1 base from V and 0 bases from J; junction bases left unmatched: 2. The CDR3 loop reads CASSQVTSGSTDTQYF. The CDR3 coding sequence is TGCGCCAGCAGCCAAGTGACTAGCGGAAGCACAGATACGCAGTATTTT.

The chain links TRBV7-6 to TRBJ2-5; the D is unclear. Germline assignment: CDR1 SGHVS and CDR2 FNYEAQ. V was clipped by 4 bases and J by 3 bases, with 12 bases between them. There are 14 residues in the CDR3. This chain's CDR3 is CASSSLGSEETQYF. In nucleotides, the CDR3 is TGTGCCAGCAGCTCCCTGGGGTCCGAAGAGACCCAGTACTTC.

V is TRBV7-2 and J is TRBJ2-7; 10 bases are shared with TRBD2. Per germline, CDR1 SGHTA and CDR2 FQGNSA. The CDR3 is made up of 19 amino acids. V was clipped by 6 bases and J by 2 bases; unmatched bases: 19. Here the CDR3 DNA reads TGTGCCAGCAGTCGGGGTAGCGGGGGGCCATACGGACTAGCCTACGAGCAGTACTTC. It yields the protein CASSRGSGGPYGLAYEQYF.

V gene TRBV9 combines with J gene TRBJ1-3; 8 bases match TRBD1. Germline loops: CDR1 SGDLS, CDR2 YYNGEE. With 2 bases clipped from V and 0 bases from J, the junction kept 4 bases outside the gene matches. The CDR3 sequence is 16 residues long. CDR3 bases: TGTGCCAGCAGCGTCCAGGGGGCTCCCTCTGGAAACACCATATATTTT. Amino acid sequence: CASSVQGAPSGNTIYF.

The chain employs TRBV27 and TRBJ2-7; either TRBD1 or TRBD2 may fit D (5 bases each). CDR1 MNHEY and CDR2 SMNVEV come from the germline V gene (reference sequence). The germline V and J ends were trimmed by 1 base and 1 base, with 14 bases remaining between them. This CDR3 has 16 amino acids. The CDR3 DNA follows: TGTGCCAGCAGTTTATACGAGGGGCCCCCATCCTACGAGCAGTACTTC. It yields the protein CASSLYEGPPSYEQYF.

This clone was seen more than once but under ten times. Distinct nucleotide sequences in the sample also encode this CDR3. The CDR3 DNA reads TGTGCCAGCAGGGGGGGTTATGGCTACACCTTC. It yields the protein CASRGGYGYTF. The chain recombines TRBV27 with TRBJ1-2; D may be TRBD1 (5 bases). CDR3 length equals 11 residues. Germline V gene lookup returns CDR1 MNHEY and CDR2 SMNVEV (reference sequence). The V and J ends lost 6 bases and 5 bases respectively, with 7 bases between them.

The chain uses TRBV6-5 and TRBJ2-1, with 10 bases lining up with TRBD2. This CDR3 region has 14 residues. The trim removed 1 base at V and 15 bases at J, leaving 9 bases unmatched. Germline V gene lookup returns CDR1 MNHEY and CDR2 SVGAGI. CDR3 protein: CASSYLPAGGLRFF. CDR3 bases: TGTGCCAGCAGTTACTTACCAGCGGGGGGGCTTCGGTTCTTC.

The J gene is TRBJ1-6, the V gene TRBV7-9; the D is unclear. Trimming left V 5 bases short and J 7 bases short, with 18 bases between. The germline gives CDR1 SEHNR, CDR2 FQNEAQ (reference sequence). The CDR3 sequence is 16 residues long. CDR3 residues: CASSEGGHRGNSPLHF. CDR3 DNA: TGTGCCAGCAGCGAAGGTGGGCACAGAGGAAATTCACCCCTCCACTTT.